The clone carrying this T cell receptor (beta chain) occurred once. This record belongs to a study of control samples from healthy donors and cancer patients. Using immunoSEQ multiplex PCR, the repertoire was profiled, and TCRdb retains in-frame clones only, with some absent. This sample has around 100,000 clones; around 88% occur once, and the top ten carry 13% to 15%. This receptor was identified in a man in his thirties or forties in good health. Sequenced input: blood.

CDR3 amino acids: CASSIVPGNSNQPQHF. CDR3 coding DNA: TGTGCCAGTAGTATAGTTCCCGGAAATAGCAATCAGCCCCAGCATTTT. The chain recombines TRBV19 with TRBJ1-5; D uncertain. The CDR3 length is 16 residues. V lost 1 base to trimming and J lost 0 bases, with 10 bases between them. Germline V CDR1 and CDR2: LNHDA, SQIVND (reference sequence).